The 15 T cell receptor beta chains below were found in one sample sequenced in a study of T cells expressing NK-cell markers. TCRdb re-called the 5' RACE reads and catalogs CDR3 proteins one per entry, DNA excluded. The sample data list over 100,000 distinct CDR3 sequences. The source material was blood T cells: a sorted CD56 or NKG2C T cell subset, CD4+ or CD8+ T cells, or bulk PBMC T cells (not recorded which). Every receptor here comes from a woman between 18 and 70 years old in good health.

The CDR3 sequence is CASSWGSGTYNEQFF. The chain is built from TRBV7-9 and TRBJ2-1; TCRdb selects TRBD1, and the lack of DNA leaves this call unchecked. This CDR3 contains 15 residues. Germline V gene lookup returns CDR1 SEHNR and CDR2 FQNEAQ (reference sequence).

This CDR3 is CASSLATGTSYGYTF. The chain employs TRBV6-5 and TRBJ1-2; with no DNA, the TCRdb D assignment of TRBD1 cannot be verified. The CDR3 contains 15 residues. CDR1 is MNHEY and CDR2 is SVGAGI in the germline V gene.

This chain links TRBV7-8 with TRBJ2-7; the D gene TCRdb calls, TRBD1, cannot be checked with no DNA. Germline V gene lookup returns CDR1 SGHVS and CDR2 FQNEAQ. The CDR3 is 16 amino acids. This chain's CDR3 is CASSLDVQGQLEEQYF.

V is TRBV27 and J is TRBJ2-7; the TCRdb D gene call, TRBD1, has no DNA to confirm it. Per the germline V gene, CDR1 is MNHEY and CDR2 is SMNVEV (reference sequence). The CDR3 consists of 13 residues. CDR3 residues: CASRTSPEHEQYF.

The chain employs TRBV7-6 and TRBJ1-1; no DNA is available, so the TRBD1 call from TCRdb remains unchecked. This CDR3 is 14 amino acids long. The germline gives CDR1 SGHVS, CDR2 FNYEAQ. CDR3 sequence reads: CASSPQGGNTEAFF.

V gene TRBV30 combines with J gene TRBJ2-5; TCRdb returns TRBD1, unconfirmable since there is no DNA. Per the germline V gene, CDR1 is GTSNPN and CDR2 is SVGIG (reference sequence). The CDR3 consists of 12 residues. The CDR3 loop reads CALLQGRETQYF.

The CDR3 protein is CASSQNPHEQFF. The gene calls are TRBV11-2 and TRBJ2-1; TCRdb indicates TRBD1, and absent DNA this call remains unverified. This CDR3 is 12 amino acids long. Germline values: CDR1 SGHAT, CDR2 FQNNGV.

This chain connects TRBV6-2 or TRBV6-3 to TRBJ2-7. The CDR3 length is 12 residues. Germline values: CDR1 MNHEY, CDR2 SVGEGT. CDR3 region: CASSDFEYEQYF.

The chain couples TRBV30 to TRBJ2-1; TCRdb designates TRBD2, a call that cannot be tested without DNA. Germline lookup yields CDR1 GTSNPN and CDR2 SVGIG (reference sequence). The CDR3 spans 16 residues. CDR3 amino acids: CAWSGLGLSSYNEQFF.

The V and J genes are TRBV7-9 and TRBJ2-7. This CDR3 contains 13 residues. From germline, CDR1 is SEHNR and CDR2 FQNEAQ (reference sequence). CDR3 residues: CASSHGIAGEQYF.

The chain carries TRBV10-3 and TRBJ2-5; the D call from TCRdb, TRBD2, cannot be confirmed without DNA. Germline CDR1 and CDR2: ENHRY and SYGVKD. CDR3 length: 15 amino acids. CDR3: CAISELAGGAETQYF.

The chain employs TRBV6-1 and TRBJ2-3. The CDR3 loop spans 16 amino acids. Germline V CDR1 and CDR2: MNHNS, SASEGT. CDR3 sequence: CASSTGDGHTPDTQYF.

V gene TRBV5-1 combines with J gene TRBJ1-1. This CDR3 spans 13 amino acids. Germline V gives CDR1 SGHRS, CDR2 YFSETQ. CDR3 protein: CASSLWVHTEAFF.

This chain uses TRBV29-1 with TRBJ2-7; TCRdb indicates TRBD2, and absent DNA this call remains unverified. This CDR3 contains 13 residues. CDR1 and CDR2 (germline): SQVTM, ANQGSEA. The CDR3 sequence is CSVRGGVSYEQYF.

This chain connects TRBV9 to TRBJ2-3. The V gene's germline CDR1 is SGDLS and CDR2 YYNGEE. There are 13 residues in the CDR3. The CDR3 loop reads CASSVATTDTQYF. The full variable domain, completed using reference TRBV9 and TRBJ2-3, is DSGVTQTPKHLITATGQRVTLRCSPRSGDLSVYWYQQSLDQGLQFLIQYYNGEERAKGNILERFSAQQFPDLHSELNLSSLELGDSALYFCASSVATTDTQYFGPGTRLTVL.